Below are 25 T cell receptor beta chains sequenced from a single sample in a study of blood T cell repertoires in COVID-19. Method: immunoSEQ multiplex PCR; TCRdb's copy keeps in-frame clones and lacks some. The sample contains 300,000 to 400,000 clones, around 89% of which appear only once. The sequenced sample was peripheral blood. Receptors originate from a woman between 50 and 59 years old with active or convalescent COVID-19.

This clone was picked up a small number of times. The J gene is TRBJ2-7, the V gene TRBV11-2, with TRBD2 as a possible D gene (6 bases). The CDR3 runs 13 residues. The V gene lost 1 base and the J gene lost 3 bases, with 7 bases spanning the gap. The germline gives CDR1 SGHAT, CDR2 FQNNGV. The CDR3 DNA reads as TGTGCCAGCAGCTTAGGGGGGGACTACGAGCAGTACTTC. Protein product: CASSLGGDYEQYF.

The J gene is TRBJ1-1, the V gene TRBV4-1, with D tentatively TRBD1 (6 bases). CDR3 length: 16 residues. Trimming shortened V by 6 bases and J by 3 bases, and 20 bases separated the two germline ends. Germline V CDR1 and CDR2: MGHRA, YSYEKL. This CDR3 reads CASSPIYTGLDTEAFF. The CDR3 DNA is TGCGCCAGCAGTCCAATATACACAGGGCTGGACACTGAAGCTTTCTTT.

The chain joins TRBV11-1 to TRBJ2-5, with TRBD2 matching over 9 bases. CDR3 length equals 15 residues. Germline V gives CDR1 SGHAT, CDR2 FQDESV (reference sequence). V was clipped by 7 bases and J by 5 bases; unmatched bases: 11. CDR3 DNA: TGTGCCAGCACCAAGTCCCTAGCGGGGCTGGAGACCCAGTACTTC. This gives the protein CASTKSLAGLETQYF.

The rearrangement links TRBV10-3 to TRBJ2-1; TRBD1 aligns across 9 bases. CDR1 is ENHRY and CDR2 is SYGVKD in the germline V gene. J gave up 5 bases and V 10 bases, and 12 bases lay outside the gene matches. The CDR3 covers 15 residues. The CDR3 spells CATGQGNLPHNEQFF. The CDR3 DNA reads as TGTGCCACCGGACAGGGGAACTTACCACACAATGAGCAGTTCTTC.

The V gene is TRBV4-3, the J gene TRBJ2-1; 10 positions match TRBD2. With 0 bases clipped from V and 2 bases from J, the junction kept 1 base outside the gene matches. The CDR3 spans 16 residues. CDR1 LGHNA and CDR2 YSLEER come from the germline V gene. In DNA form, the CDR3 reads TGCGCCAGCAGCCAAGAACTAGCGGGGACCTACAATGAGCAGTTCTTC. Its translation is CASSQELAGTYNEQFF.

This chain links TRBV15 with TRBJ2-7; no reliable D call. The CDR3 covers 14 residues. The germline V gene encodes CDR1 LNHNV and CDR2 YYDKDF (reference sequence). The V end lost 4 bases, the J end lost 3 bases, and 13 bases lay between the germline ends. The CDR3 region has the DNA TGTGCCACCAGCATCGGCACTATCCTCTACGAGCAGTACTTC. This encodes CATSIGTILYEQYF.

The J gene is TRBJ1-1, the V gene TRBV7-9; D possibly corresponds to TRBD1 (6 bases). The CDR3 has 13 residues. Deletions cut 5 bases from V and 8 bases from J, with 15 bases between. From germline, CDR1 is SEHNR and CDR2 FQNEAQ (reference sequence). The CDR3 DNA follows: TGTGCCAGCAGCCCAATAGGGGGGGGCGAAGCTTTCTTT. Translated, it gives CASSPIGGGEAFF.

The table lists this clone with a count of one. The gene calls are TRBV30 and TRBJ2-3, with D perhaps TRBD2 (6 bases). The CDR3 has 14 residues. Germline V gene sequence: CDR1 GTSNPN, CDR2 SVGIG (reference sequence). Trimming took off 0 bases at V and 2 bases at J, with 9 bases between the two ends. DNA of the CDR3: TGTGCCTGGAGTGTAGGAGGGAACACAGATACGCAGTATTTT. It codes for CAWSVGGNTDTQYF.

CDR3 sequence reads: CASSIHREPYEQYF. In nucleotides, the CDR3 is TGTGCCAGTAGTATCCACAGGGAACCCTACGAGCAGTACTTC. The gene calls are TRBV19 and TRBJ2-7; perhaps TRBD1 as D (6 bases). The V gene's germline CDR1 is LNHDA and CDR2 SQIVND (reference sequence). This CDR3 comprises 14 residues. V lost 3 bases and J 2 bases, leaving 11 bases between the germline ends.

Here the CDR3 reads CASSLGPVNTEAFF. CDR3 coding DNA: TGTGCCAGCAGCTTAGGCCCGGTGAACACTGAAGCTTTCTTT. This chain links TRBV11-3 with TRBJ1-1; D gene ambiguous. Trimming stripped 1 base from V and 0 bases from J, with 6 bases between. CDR3 length: 14 residues. The germline CDR1 and CDR2 sequences are SGHNT and YENEEA.

The chain employs TRBV7-2 and TRBJ1-6; perhaps TRBD1 as D (5 bases). V was cut by 2 bases and J by 3 bases, with 11 bases left in between. The CDR3 sequence is 16 residues long. Germline assignment: CDR1 SGHTA and CDR2 FQGNSA. The CDR3 spells CASSLIGGGYNSPLHF. CDR3 bases: TGTGCCAGCAGCTTAATCGGGGGGGGCTATAATTCACCCCTCCACTTT.

This clone was recorded only once. The rearrangement uses TRBV19 and TRBJ1-2, with 9 bases matching TRBD1. In germline, CDR1 is LNHDA, CDR2 SQIVND (reference sequence). This CDR3 contains 15 residues. Trimming took 4 bases from V and 4 from J; bases not matched to a gene: 7. The CDR3 protein is CASSTGQGLIYGYTF. In DNA, the CDR3 is TGTGCCAGTAGTACCGGACAGGGGCTGATCTATGGCTACACCTTC.

The chain recombines TRBV5-1 with TRBJ1-4; 7 bases match TRBD1. CDR1 is SGHRS and CDR2 is YFSETQ in the germline V gene. The CDR3 runs 15 residues. V gave up 2 bases and J gave up 7 bases; unmatched junction bases: 8. The CDR3 region has the DNA TGCGCCAGCAGCTTTGGACAGGCGGGAAGTGAAAAACTGTTTTTT. Translation gives CASSFGQAGSEKLFF. The full variable domain, its missing parts supplied by reference TRBV5-1 and TRBJ1-4, is KAGVTQTPRYLIKTRGQQVTLSCSPISGHRSVSWYQQTPGQGLQFLFEYFSETQRNKGNFPGRFSGRQFSNSRSEMNVSTLELGDSALYLCASSFGQAGSEKLFFGSGTQLSVL.

The chain couples TRBV18 to TRBJ1-2; 7 nucleotides align to TRBD1. There are 15 residues in the CDR3. Germline V gives CDR1 KGHSH, CDR2 LQKENI. The J segment lost 2 bases and the V segment lost 3 bases, leaving 6 bases of the junction unmatched. The DNA for the CDR3 is TGTGCCAGCTCACCCCAACCACAGGGGAACTATGGCTACACCTTC. Translated, it gives CASSPQPQGNYGYTF.

The chain employs TRBV9 and TRBJ2-1; 9 positions match TRBD2. Germline V CDR1 and CDR2: SGDLS, YYNGEE. This CDR3 is 15 amino acids long. Trimming took 0 bases from V and 9 from J; bases not matched to a gene: 7. The CDR3 here is CASSVGPAGGSEQFF. The CDR3 region has the DNA TGTGCCAGCAGCGTAGGCCCAGCGGGGGGTTCTGAGCAGTTCTTC.

V is TRBV7-2 and J is TRBJ2-3; the match to TRBD2 covers 7 bases. The length of the CDR3 is 14 residues. With 5 bases clipped from V and 2 bases from J, the junction kept 4 bases outside the gene matches. Germline loops: CDR1 SGHTA, CDR2 FQGNSA. The CDR3 region is CASSQGLHTDTQYF. CDR3 DNA sequence: TGTGCCAGCAGCCAGGGACTACACACAGATACGCAGTATTTT. The full variable domain, completed using reference TRBV7-2 and TRBJ2-3, is GAGVSQSPSNKVTEKGKDVELRCDPISGHTALYWYRQSLGQGLEFLIYFQGNSAPDKSGLPSDRFSAERTGGSVSTLTIQRTQQEDSAVYLCASSQGLHTDTQYFGPGTRLTVL.

The V call is TRBV7-8, the J call TRBJ1-5; weak D call: TRBD1 (5 bases). The V gene's germline CDR1 is SGHVS and CDR2 FQNEAQ. V was shortened by 1 base and J by 7 bases, with 20 bases between the two germline ends. The CDR3 extends over 17 amino acids. CDR3 sequence (DNA): TGTGCCAGCAGCTTAGGTCCGGCAGGGACTCTCAAACAGCCCCAGCATTTT. Residues: CASSLGPAGTLKQPQHF. Based on the CDR3 plus reference TRBV7-8 and TRBJ1-5, the full variable domain is GAGVSQSPRYKVAKRGQDVALRCDPISGHVSLFWYQQALGQGPEFLTYFQNEAQLDKSGLPSDRFFAERPEGSVSTLKIQRTQQEDSAVYLCASSLGPAGTLKQPQHFGDGTRLSIL.

The J gene is TRBJ1-2, the V gene TRBV6-6, with TRBD1 matching over 7 bases. The germline gives CDR1 MNHNY, CDR2 SVGAGI (reference sequence). The CDR3 loop spans 15 amino acids. Trimming took 6 bases from V and 0 from J; bases not matched to a gene: 7. CDR3 DNA sequence: TGTGCCAGCAGGTCGGGACAGACATCTAACTATGGCTACACCTTC. It translates to CASRSGQTSNYGYTF.

V gene TRBV15 combines with J gene TRBJ1-4; D perhaps matches TRBD1 (5 bases). Deletions cut 0 bases from V and 4 bases from J, with 9 bases between. The CDR3 spans 15 residues. Looked up from germline, CDR1 is LNHNV and CDR2 is YYDKDF (reference sequence). In nucleotides, the CDR3 is TGTGCCACCAGCAGAGATCGGGGGTTTAATGAAAAACTGTTTTTT. Its translation is CATSRDRGFNEKLFF.

This sequence joins TRBV10-3 and TRBJ1-6; 7 nucleotides agree with TRBD1. This CDR3 spans 16 amino acids. The germline V gene has CDR1 ENHRY and CDR2 SYGVKD. The junction had 6 bases not matched to a gene; V was cut back by 2 bases and J by 5 bases. CDR3 coding DNA: TGTGCCATCAGTGAGGCCAGGGGGGAGAATAATTCACCCCTCCACTTT. This encodes CAISEARGENNSPLHF.

V is TRBV24-1 and J is TRBJ1-5, with D unresolved. Trimming left V 2 bases short and J 3 bases short, with 7 bases between. The CDR3 covers 14 residues. Germline V gene lookup returns CDR1 KGHDR and CDR2 SFDVKD. The CDR3 loop reads CATSDWTANQPQHF. Written as DNA, the CDR3 is TGTGCCACCAGTGATTGGACTGCCAATCAGCCCCAGCATTTT.

The chain carries TRBV28 and TRBJ2-7; TRBD1 aligns across 9 bases. In germline, CDR1 is MDHEN, CDR2 SYDVKM. This CDR3 comprises 15 residues. Trimming cost V 4 bases and J 0 bases; bases outside gene matches: 4. In DNA form, the CDR3 reads TGTGCCAGCAGTTGGGGGGACAGGGCCTCCTACGAGCAGTACTTC. Protein product: CASSWGDRASYEQYF.

The V call is TRBV28, the J call TRBJ2-7; TRBD1 aligns across 7 bases. Trimming cost V 5 bases and J 3 bases; bases outside gene matches: 4. Germline values: CDR1 MDHEN, CDR2 SYDVKM. CDR3 length: 13 amino acids. The CDR3 loop is CASSSGQVYEQYF. Written as DNA, the CDR3 is TGTGCCAGCAGTAGTGGACAGGTCTACGAGCAGTACTTC.

The rearrangement links TRBV4-3 to TRBJ1-1; D uncertain. Germline V gene data show CDR1 as LGHNA and CDR2 as YSLEER. The CDR3 totals 13 residues. Trimming shortened V by 4 bases and J by 4 bases, and 10 bases separated the two germline ends. CDR3 in DNA: TGCGCCAGCAGCCGCGCCAAGCGCACTGAAGCTTTCTTT. It specifies CASSRAKRTEAFF.

This chain uses TRBV29-1 with TRBJ2-6; TRBD1 is a possible D gene (6 bases). Deletions cut 3 bases from V and 0 bases from J, with 9 bases between. The CDR3 runs 15 residues. The germline V gene encodes CDR1 SQVTM and CDR2 ANQGSEA. CDR3 in DNA: TGCAGCGTTGATGGACAGCTCTCTGGGGCCAACGTCCTGACTTTC. Translating gives CSVDGQLSGANVLTF.